The clone carrying this T cell receptor (beta chain) showed up just once. Its antigen is unknown. Clones were read by immunoSEQ multiplex PCR, and TCRdb kept only the in-frame ones, dropping some. Of approximately 6,900 clones in the sample, roughly 98% were seen once. On the day of bone marrow donation, the related graft donor provided peripheral blood. The sample originates from a study of T cells after posttransplantation cyclophosphamide. General study results and limits: Recipient CMV seropositivity and CMV reactivation strongly tracked TRB clonality. Later post-transplant blood repertoires were often dominated by donor CD8+ memory clones.

The receptor was isolated from a woman aged 25 to 39 in good health and a related stem cell transplant donor. Sequencing was performed on naive CD8+ T cells sorted from PBMCs.

CDR3 in amino acids: CASSEGQGPREQYF. CDR3 in DNA: TGCGCCAGCAGTGAGGGACAGGGACCTCGCGAGCAGTACTTC. This chain links TRBV10-1 with TRBJ2-7; 8 nucleotides match TRBD1. Germline-derived CDR1 and CDR2 are WNHNN and SYGVQD (reference sequence). This CDR3 contains 14 residues. V shed 2 bases, J shed 6 bases, and the junction held 6 bases outside the gene matches.